These 30 T cell receptor beta chains share one sample of origin, sequenced in a study of blood T cell repertoires in COVID-19. The repertoire was sequenced with immunoSEQ multiplex PCR; TCRdb's copy has only in-frame clones and lacks some. This table holds a few hundred thousand clones, just under 90% found once. Sequenced input: peripheral blood. The receptors derive from a woman under 40 with COVID-19, enrolled during active disease.

The chain has TRBV18 and TRBJ1-6, with a weak D call TRBD1 (5 bases). The CDR3 runs 17 residues. Germline assignment: CDR1 KGHSH and CDR2 LQKENI. Trimming took 8 bases from V and 0 from J, leaving 17 bases between them. The CDR3 region is CASTIQGGSSYNSPLHF. The CDR3 DNA reads TGTGCCAGCACTATTCAGGGTGGAAGCTCCTATAATTCACCCCTCCACTTT.

This chain joins TRBV19 and TRBJ2-7; 11 nucleotides match TRBD1. Germline-derived CDR1 and CDR2 are LNHDA and SQIVND (reference sequence). There are 19 residues in the CDR3. The V segment lost 1 base and the J segment 3 bases; nucleotides outside the gene matches: 14. The CDR3 nucleotides are TGTGCCAGTAGTATAGCTCTCGTCTCTGGGACAGGGGGTTTCTACGAGCAGTACTTC. Amino acids: CASSIALVSGTGGFYEQYF.

V is TRBV27 and J is TRBJ2-7, with D tentatively TRBD2 (7 bases). The CDR3 sequence is 13 residues long. The germline gives CDR1 MNHEY, CDR2 SMNVEV (reference sequence). The V end lost 8 bases, the J end lost 0 bases, and 11 bases lay between the germline ends. For the CDR3, the DNA is TGTGCCAGCGGGAGGGACAACTCCTACGAGCAGTACTTC. Its protein is CASGRDNSYEQYF.

The J gene is TRBJ1-6, the V gene TRBV27; D might be TRBD1 (5 bases). The germline V and J ends were trimmed by 7 bases and 9 bases, with 19 bases remaining between them. The CDR3 is made up of 15 amino acids. The germline gives CDR1 MNHEY, CDR2 SMNVEV (reference sequence). The CDR3 coding sequence is TGTGCCAGCACCTACAGGCGGGGGGGGATTTCACCCCTCCACTTT. This gives the protein CASTYRRGGISPLHF.

This rearrangement joins TRBV4-1 to TRBJ2-7; 14 bases line up with TRBD2. The CDR3 contains 15 residues. The junction had 1 base not matched to a gene; V was cut back by 3 bases and J by 3 bases. From germline, CDR1 is MGHRA and CDR2 YSYEKL. The CDR3, as DNA: TGCGCCAGCAGCCACGGGACTAGCGGGGGCTACGAGCAGTACTTC. Translated: CASSHGTSGGYEQYF.

This rearrangement joins TRBV7-8 to TRBJ1-2, with a tentative D call TRBD1 (5 bases). This CDR3 spans 13 amino acids. The V gene lost 4 bases and the J gene lost 2 bases, with 8 bases spanning the gap. Germline V gene lookup returns CDR1 SGHVS and CDR2 FQNEAQ. CDR3 bases: TGTGCCAGCAGCTCGGACAAGAACTATGGCTACACCTTC. Encoded protein: CASSSDKNYGYTF. Filled out from reference TRBV7-8 and TRBJ1-2, the complete variable domain reads GAGVSQSPRYKVAKRGQDVALRCDPISGHVSLFWYQQALGQGPEFLTYFQNEAQLDKSGLPSDRFFAERPEGSVSTLKIQRTQQEDSAVYLCASSSDKNYGYTFGSGTRLTVV.

CDR3 sequence (DNA): TGTGCCAGCAGCCAAGGGACAGGGGGTTCACCCCTCCACTTT. The encoded protein is CASSQGTGGSPLHF. The chain is built from TRBV3-1 (or the pseudogene TRBV3-2) and TRBJ1-6; the match to TRBD1 covers 10 bases. The CDR3 loop spans 14 amino acids. Germline V gene data show CDR1 as LGHDT and CDR2 as YNNKEL (reference sequence). After removal of 1 base from V and 9 bases from J, the junction contained 0 bases not matched to a gene.

The chain recombines TRBV27 with TRBJ2-7, with TRBD2 identical over 14 bases. CDR3 length: 17 amino acids. Germline V gene sequence: CDR1 MNHEY, CDR2 SMNVEV (reference sequence). J gave up 0 bases and V 4 bases, and 5 bases lay outside the gene matches. CDR3 DNA sequence: TGTGCCAGCAGTTCCGGACTAGCGGGGGGTTTCTCCTACGAGCAGTACTTC. This gives the protein CASSSGLAGGFSYEQYF.

The V and J genes are TRBV6-1 and TRBJ1-1, with 7 bases that match TRBD1. CDR3 length: 16 amino acids. From germline, CDR1 is MNHNS and CDR2 SASEGT. V lost 2 bases to trimming and J lost 4 bases; unmatched junction nucleotides: 10. CDR3 sequence reads: CASSETRQGLGTEAFF. For the CDR3, the DNA is TGTGCCAGCAGTGAAACCCGACAGGGCTTAGGCACTGAAGCTTTCTTT.

The V gene is TRBV11-3, the J gene TRBJ1-2; 7 bases are a match to TRBD1. CDR1 and CDR2 (germline): SGHNT, YENEEA. With 0 bases clipped from V and 7 bases from J, the junction kept 11 bases outside the gene matches. The CDR3 has 16 amino acids. The CDR3 is CASSLEMTGHIRGYTF. The DNA for the CDR3 is TGTGCCAGCAGCTTAGAAATGACAGGGCATATTCGTGGCTACACCTTC.

The chain employs TRBV9 and TRBJ1-2; D might be TRBD1 (5 bases). CDR1 is SGDLS and CDR2 is YYNGEE in the germline V gene. Between the trimmed V and J ends, which lost 1 base and 4 bases, there was a span of 11 bases. The CDR3 totals 14 residues. This CDR3 reads CASSVTQGSYGYTF. CDR3 nucleotides: TGTGCCAGCAGCGTAACCCAGGGTTCCTATGGCTACACCTTC.

The V and J genes are TRBV6-5 and TRBJ2-5, with a weak D call TRBD2 (6 bases). Looked up from germline, CDR1 is MNHEY and CDR2 is SVGAGI. The germline V and J ends were trimmed by 6 bases and 6 bases, with 17 bases remaining between them. CDR3 length: 14 amino acids. CDR3 bases: TGTGCCAGCAGAGTCTCGACTAGTCAGAAGACCCAGTACTTC. It translates to CASRVSTSQKTQYF.

The genes are TRBV5-8 and TRBJ1-4; 10 bases are a match to TRBD1. CDR1 is SGHTS, CDR2 YDEGEE, per germline. The CDR3 has 14 amino acids. V shed 7 bases and J 7 bases; nucleotides not matched to a gene: 7. In DNA, the CDR3 is TGTGCCAGCGGGACCGGGACAGGGGTTGAAAAACTGTTTTTT. It encodes CASGTGTGVEKLFF.

The chain combines TRBV30 with TRBJ1-2; D gene ambiguous. The V and J ends lost 8 bases and 2 bases respectively, with 9 bases between them. Germline lookup yields CDR1 GTSNPN and CDR2 SVGIG (reference sequence). CDR3 length: 11 residues. Written as DNA, the CDR3 is TGTGCCGGGGTCCTCAACTATGGCTACACCTTC. Encoded protein: CAGVLNYGYTF.

This chain uses TRBV6-5 with TRBJ1-1; 8 nucleotides align to TRBD1. Per germline, CDR1 MNHEY and CDR2 SVGAGI. J gave up 11 bases and V 2 bases, and 7 bases lay outside the gene matches. The CDR3 has 13 residues. The CDR3 here is CASSYQGARGAFF. DNA for the CDR3: TGTGCCAGCAGTTACCAGGGGGCTAGGGGGGCTTTCTTT.

The chain's CDR3 is CASRQDRDRPDTQYF. CDR3 nucleotides: TGCGCCAGCAGACAGGACAGGGATCGACCAGATACGCAGTATTTT. J is TRBJ2-3 and V is TRBV10-2; TRBD1 matches at 8 bases. The CDR3 runs to 15 residues. V lost 6 bases and J lost 4; bases outside the gene matches: 9. Per germline, CDR1 WSHSY and CDR2 SAAADI.

The chain uses TRBV10-3 and TRBJ2-7, with 8 bases matching TRBD1. This CDR3 has 15 amino acids. The germline V gene encodes CDR1 ENHRY and CDR2 SYGVKD. V lost 4 bases and J lost 2; bases outside the gene matches: 7. This CDR3 reads CAISADRGPTYEQYF. Here the CDR3 DNA reads TGTGCCATCAGTGCCGACAGGGGTCCAACCTACGAGCAGTACTTC.

The V gene is TRBV10-2, the J gene TRBJ1-1; D perhaps matches TRBD1 (5 bases). CDR3 length equals 12 residues. V lost 4 bases and J lost 9, with 12 bases in between. From germline, CDR1 is WSHSY and CDR2 SAAADI. The DNA for the CDR3 is TGCGCCAGCAGTGTTCGAGCGGGGCAAGCTTTCTTT. It codes for CASSVRAGQAFF.

This clone was detected once. The chain links TRBV5-1 to TRBJ2-5; 7 nucleotides match TRBD2. Germline V gene data show CDR1 as SGHRS and CDR2 as YFSETQ. The length of the CDR3 is 14 residues. The V segment lost 1 base and the J segment 7 bases; nucleotides outside the gene matches: 7. CDR3 DNA sequence: TGCGCCAGCAGCTTGCCTAGCGGTCGGGGGACCCAGTACTTC. This codes for CASSLPSGRGTQYF.

The V call is TRBV19, the J call TRBJ2-1, with 9 nucleotides matching TRBD1. This CDR3 has 15 residues. V lost 5 bases, J lost 6 bases, and 8 bases stayed unmatched. Germline V CDR1 and CDR2: LNHDA, SQIVND (reference sequence). The CDR3 reads CASSVTGGLVNEQFF. The CDR3, as DNA: TGTGCCAGTAGTGTTACAGGGGGCTTAGTCAATGAGCAGTTCTTC.

V usage is TRBV7-8 and J usage is TRBJ2-7; D call uncertain. The CDR3 covers 13 residues. Trimming removed 2 bases at V and 1 base at J, with 6 bases between. Germline CDR1 reads SGHVS; CDR2 reads FQNEAQ. CDR3 in DNA: TGTGCCAGCAGCTTACCAGAATCCTACGAGCAGTACTTC. This codes for CASSLPESYEQYF.

V and J are TRBV7-2 and TRBJ1-2; D is perhaps TRBD1 (6 bases). Germline assignment: CDR1 SGHTA and CDR2 FQGNSA. This CDR3 has 18 residues. Trimming took 2 bases from V and 0 from J, leaving 19 bases between them. CDR3 nucleotide sequence: TGTGCCAGCAGCTTATTATTCCGGGGAGGGGGTACTAACTATGGCTACACCTTC. Protein sequence: CASSLLFRGGGTNYGYTF.

This clone was observed a few times. This chain links TRBV6-4 with TRBJ1-5; D may be TRBD1 (5 bases). Germline-derived CDR1 and CDR2 are MRHNA and SNTAGT. Trimming stripped 4 bases from V and 3 bases from J, with 7 bases between. The CDR3 contains 13 residues. CDR3 nucleotide sequence: TGTGCCAGCAGTGCGACAGTCAATCAGCCCCAGCATTTT. Translation: CASSATVNQPQHF.

The rearrangement joins TRBV6-2 or TRBV6-3 to TRBJ2-7, with 9 positions matching TRBD1. The CDR3 has 16 amino acids. Germline V CDR1 and CDR2: MNHEY, SVGEGT. The CDR3 sequence is CAISRRWTGESYEQYF. The DNA for the CDR3 is TGTGCTATCAGCAGGAGATGGACAGGGGAGTCCTACGAGCAGTACTTC.

CDR3: CASSRGEGFGEQFF. In nucleotides, the CDR3 is TGTGCCAGCAGCCGTGGGGAGGGTTTCGGTGAGCAGTTCTTC. The V and J genes are TRBV5-4 and TRBJ2-1; TRBD2 matches 7 bases. V was pared by 4 bases and J by 9 bases, with 10 bases of the junction left unmatched. The CDR3 is 14 residues long. CDR1 is SGHNT, CDR2 YYREEE, per germline (reference sequence).

Only one count was recorded for this clone. The V and J genes are TRBV28 and TRBJ2-1; D not certain. The germline V gene has CDR1 MDHEN and CDR2 SYDVKM. CDR3 length equals 14 residues. Trimming took 2 bases from V and 5 from J, leaving 10 bases between them. The CDR3 region is CASSLPMAHNEQFF. The CDR3 DNA is TGTGCCAGCAGTTTACCCATGGCTCACAATGAGCAGTTCTTC.

The chain is built from TRBV29-1 and TRBJ1-4, with a possible D match to TRBD1 (5 bases). The ends were cut back, 4 bases at V and 3 bases at J, with 12 bases in the middle. This CDR3 is built from 14 residues. CDR1 and CDR2 from the germline V gene are SQVTM and ANQGSEA. The CDR3 DNA sequence: TGCAGCGTTGGACAGAGGAGCGCTAATGAAAAACTGTTTTTT. Amino acids: CSVGQRSANEKLFF.

The chain has TRBV4-1 and TRBJ1-1; 11 nucleotides agree with TRBD1. This CDR3 contains 16 residues. The V gene end was trimmed by 3 bases and the J gene end by 3 bases; junction bases not matched to a gene: 6. From germline, CDR1 is MGHRA and CDR2 YSYEKL. The CDR3 is CASSHRTGGLDTEAFF. As DNA, the CDR3 is TGCGCCAGCAGCCACCGGACAGGGGGCCTCGACACTGAAGCTTTCTTT.

J is TRBJ2-5 and V is TRBV10-2; the D gene is possibly TRBD2 (7 bases). CDR1 WSHSY and CDR2 SAAADI come from the germline V gene. The V gene lost 3 bases and the J gene lost 5 bases, with 16 bases spanning the gap. The CDR3 spans 15 residues. The CDR3 coding sequence is TGCGCCAGCAGTGAAGTGTGGGGGGGCCTGGAGACCCAGTACTTC. This translates into CASSEVWGGLETQYF.

The V and J genes are TRBV4-1 and TRBJ1-5; D perhaps matches TRBD1 (6 bases). This CDR3 contains 14 residues. Germline V gene data show CDR1 as MGHRA and CDR2 as YSYEKL. V was clipped by 2 bases and J by 9 bases, with 14 bases between them. The CDR3 here is CASSQTQGIPPQHF. For the CDR3, the DNA is TGCGCCAGCAGCCAAACACAGGGAATCCCGCCCCAGCATTTT.